One and the same sample provided the 5 T cell receptor beta chains below, sequenced in a study of cytomegalovirus exposure and HLA in healthy donors. Vbeta (60) and Jbeta (13) primers were used in the PCR. Repertoires were generated with immunoSEQ multiplex PCR, while TCRdb's copy carries only in-frame clones and drops some. The table shows under 150,000 clones, with 55% to 65% occurring only once. Input material: PBMCs. The receptors were gathered from a middle-aged man in good health and CMV-seropositive.

CDR3 bases: TGTGCCAGCAGCTCCCCAGGGGGCACTCCCTACGAGCAGTACTTC. It yields the protein CASSSPGGTPYEQYF. V gene TRBV7-9 combines with J gene TRBJ2-7; 8 bases are a match to TRBD1. With V trimmed by 4 bases and J by 2 bases, 7 bases remained unmatched. The CDR3 is 15 residues long. Per the germline V gene, CDR1 is SEHNR and CDR2 is FQNEAQ (reference sequence). Based on the CDR3 plus reference TRBV7-9 and TRBJ2-7, the full variable domain is DTGVSQNPRHKITKRGQNVTFRCDPISEHNRLYWYRQTLGQGPEFLTYFQNEAQLEKSRLLSDRFSAERPKGSFSTLEIQRTEQGDSAMYLCASSSPGGTPYEQYFGPGTRLTVT.

The chain carries TRBV28 and TRBJ2-7; 13 bases map to TRBD2. This CDR3 is 19 amino acids long. With V trimmed by 7 bases and J by 5 bases, 20 bases remained unmatched. CDR1 MDHEN and CDR2 SYDVKM come from the germline V gene. The CDR3 loop is CASTDNRGRTSGSRDEQYF. As DNA, the CDR3 is TGTGCCAGCACCGACAACAGGGGGAGGACTAGCGGGAGTAGGGACGAGCAGTACTTC. Complete variable domain (other parts from reference TRBV28 and TRBJ2-7): DVKVTQSSRYLVKRTGEKVFLECVQDMDHENMFWYRQDPGLGLRLIYFSYDVKMKEKGDIPEGYSVSREKKERFSLILESASTNQTSMYLCASTDNRGRTSGSRDEQYFGPGTRLTVT.

This chain uses TRBV10-3 with TRBJ2-3; D unclear. Trimming took off 6 bases at V and 0 bases at J, with 7 bases between the two ends. Germline V CDR1 and CDR2: ENHRY, SYGVKD. This CDR3 is 13 amino acids long. The CDR3 here is CAIRAPSTDTQYF. CDR3 in DNA: TGTGCCATCAGGGCACCTAGCACAGATACGCAGTATTTT.

The V and J genes are TRBV29-1 and TRBJ2-7; 8 positions match TRBD1. The CDR3 runs 17 residues. The germline V gene encodes CDR1 SQVTM and CDR2 ANQGSEA. V shed 7 bases and J 2 bases; nucleotides not matched to a gene: 19. In nucleotides, the CDR3 is TGCAGCGCAAGGCTACCGGGACAGGCGATATTTCCCTACGAGCAGTACTTC. Translation: CSARLPGQAIFPYEQYF.

This clone was counted between two and nine times. The rearrangement joins TRBV29-1 to TRBJ2-1; D may be TRBD1 (6 bases). The CDR3 spans 15 residues. Germline lookup yields CDR1 SQVTM and CDR2 ANQGSEA. V lost 4 bases to trimming and J lost 4 bases, with 17 bases between them. This chain's CDR3 is CSVVRRTAGYNEQFF. CDR3 bases: TGCAGCGTTGTACGGCGGACAGCCGGTTACAATGAGCAGTTCTTC.